Described below is a single T cell receptor (beta chain) sequence and its context. The antigen is undetermined. The data stem from a study of vaccination and CD4 T cells after COVID-19. About the study: Cells were stimulated with overlapping spike peptide pools from SARS-CoV-2, HCoV-NL63, HCoV-OC43 and HCoV-229E. The study, taken as a whole, reports: Analysis of convalescent patients found that 304 of 307 vaccine-specific clones were spike mono-reactive.

Time point defined: late sampling 161 to 241 days after vaccination in a few convalescent patients. Treatment given: roughly nine-day PBMC culture with coronavirus spike peptide pools or control peptides (ViraFEST assay). ViraFEST sequenced TCRs after peptide-pool expansion of antigen-specific T cells. The CDR3 runs to 15 residues. CDR1 DFQATT and CDR2 SNEGSKA come from the germline V gene (reference sequence). V lost 5 bases to trimming and J lost 2 bases; unmatched junction nucleotides: 10. With the Oncomine TCR Beta short-read assay, DNA from cultured CD4+ T cells was sequenced. TCRdb recomputed calls from the PCR reads with MiXCR, one row per CDR3 protein. The table records around 15,000 distinct CDR3 sequences, 52% of them present only once.

The starting material was CD4+ T cells from blood, cultured in vitro, obtained about 7 months after SARS-CoV-2 vaccination. The rearrangement links TRBV20-1 to TRBJ1-1, with 8 bases identical to TRBD1. The sequence was obtained from a human donor who had recovered from COVID-19. In DNA, the CDR3 is TGCAGTGCTGCGTATTACAGGGGGATCAACACTGAAGCTTTCTTT. Translation gives CSAAYYRGINTEAFF.